These 13 T cell receptor beta chains originate from one sample sequenced in a study of T cell repertoires in aging, cancer and after chemotherapy (dated by TCRdb to the late 2010s). Genomic DNA extracted from peripheral blood, rather than sorted cells or RNA, was used as the source for amplification of TCR beta rearrangements. TCRdb lists the instrument as Illumina MiSeq. Rearranged TRB sequences spanning V, D and J segments were amplified in a multiplex touch-down PCR with a mixed TRB-A/B primer pool. TCRdb reprocessing: public reads trimmed at Q25 with fastp, clones called with MiXCR, in-frame beta chains kept. Merged by CDR3 protein, the rows form single entries marked with the most common genes and DNA. This sample comprises about 500 distinct CDR3 sequences, around 34% of them detected only once. Jointly, the top ten make up around 80% of the sample. Sequences were obtained from blood. These receptors were collected from a human donor with a blood cancer.

This clonotype was seen a few times. The rearrangement joins TRBV19 to TRBJ2-7; D is perhaps TRBD1 (6 bases). The CDR3 is 15 amino acids. Germline V gene data show CDR1 as LNHDA and CDR2 as SQIVND (reference sequence). Trimming left V 2 bases short and J 1 base short, with 12 bases between. DNA of the CDR3: TGTGCCAGTAGTATAACCCCGACAGGATCCTACGAGCAGTACTTC. Residues: CASSITPTGSYEQYF.

This clonotype is medium-sized (0.01 to 0.1%) in the sample. The chain is built from TRBV6-5 and TRBJ2-7; TRBD2 matches 8 bases. With V trimmed by 6 bases and J by 5 bases, 9 bases remained unmatched. The length of the CDR3 is 14 residues. Germline V lookup: CDR1 MNHEY, CDR2 SVGAGI. The CDR3 is CASRPRGGLHEQYF. The CDR3, as DNA: TGTGCCAGCAGACCCCGGGGGGGCCTCCACGAGCAGTACTTC.

The chain combines TRBV14 with TRBJ1-1, with D possibly TRBD1 on 6 matching bases. The V and J ends lost 0 bases and 0 bases respectively, with 14 bases between them. The germline V gene encodes CDR1 SGHDN and CDR2 FVKESK. The CDR3 length is 17 residues. CDR3 DNA sequence: TGTGCCAGCAGCCAAGAGACGACAGGCACAATGAACACTGAAGCTTTCTTT. It specifies CASSQETTGTMNTEAFF.

This clonotype is medium-sized in the sample. V and J are TRBV19 and TRBJ1-1; 7 nucleotides line up with TRBD1. J gave up 4 bases and V 6 bases, and 5 bases lay outside the gene matches. Per germline, CDR1 LNHDA and CDR2 SQIVND (reference sequence). CDR3 length equals 13 residues. CDR3 in amino acids: CASRRDSITEAFF. CDR3 DNA: TGTGCCAGTAGACGGGACAGTATCACTGAAGCTTTCTTT.

Sample share makes this clonotype medium-sized. The chain joins TRBV7-6 to TRBJ2-3; TRBD2 agrees at 7 bases. This CDR3 region has 15 residues. CDR1 and CDR2 from the germline V gene are SGHVS and FNYEAQ. Trimming removed 1 base from V and 1 base from J; junction bases left unmatched: 2. CDR3 loop: CASSLGLAGTDTQYF. For the CDR3, the DNA is TGTGCCAGCAGCTTAGGCCTAGCGGGCACAGATACGCAGTATTTT.

The chain combines TRBV20-1 with TRBJ2-5; perhaps TRBD1 as D (5 bases). V lost 6 bases, J lost 2 bases, and 19 bases lay in between. Germline V gives CDR1 DFQATT, CDR2 SNEGSKA (reference sequence). This CDR3 spans 15 amino acids. CDR3 DNA: TGCAGTGCCAAGGGAACGGACACCCTACAAGAGACCCAGTACTTC. This encodes CSAKGTDTLQETQYF.

This clonotype is labeled medium-sized (0.01 to 0.1%). J is TRBJ1-4 and V is TRBV6-1, with TRBD1 matching over 8 bases. The CDR3 contains 15 residues. The junction had 10 bases not matched to a gene; V was cut back by 6 bases and J by 7 bases. From germline, CDR1 is MNHNS and CDR2 SASEGT. The CDR3 here is CASSGNHRGGEKLFF. The CDR3, as DNA: TGTGCCAGCAGCGGAAATCACAGGGGGGGTGAAAAACTGTTTTTT.

By share of the sample, this clonotype is medium-sized. The chain uses TRBV10-3 and TRBJ2-4; perhaps TRBD2 as D (5 bases). Germline V gene data show CDR1 as ENHRY and CDR2 as SYGVKD. The CDR3 runs to 11 residues. The V end lost 11 bases, the J end lost 6 bases, and 11 bases lay between the germline ends. CDR3 nucleotide sequence: TGTGCCGCGGGCGAGGGAAACATTCAGTACTTC. Translated: CAAGEGNIQYF.

Judged by abundance, this clonotype is medium-sized. This rearrangement joins TRBV28 to TRBJ2-7, with 8 bases identical to TRBD1. The V gene end was trimmed by 5 bases and the J gene end by 2 bases; junction bases not matched to a gene: 8. Germline CDR1 is MDHEN and CDR2 is SYDVKM. This CDR3 spans 15 amino acids. Here the CDR3 DNA reads TGTGCCAGCAGTGCGCTACGGGACAGGACCTACGAGCAGTACTTC. It yields the protein CASSALRDRTYEQYF.

As for this clonotype: A much larger clone differs from this one at a single base, so this may be a read error. The CDR3 spells CASFSAFYEQYF. In nucleotides, the CDR3 is TGTGCCAGCTTCTCGGCTTTCTACGAGCAGTACTTC. The chain employs TRBV27 and TRBJ2-7; the D is unclear. The CDR3 sequence is 12 residues long. The V end was cut by 8 bases, the J end by 3 bases, with 11 bases between. CDR1 and CDR2 from the germline V gene are MNHEY and SMNVEV (reference sequence).

CDR3 sequence (DNA): TGTGCCAGCAGCTTCTCGGTCCAGGGGACGCAGTATTTT. Its protein is CASSFSVQGTQYF. The chain carries TRBV11-1 and TRBJ2-3; D is perhaps TRBD1 (6 bases). Germline CDR1 SGHAT, CDR2 FQDESV (reference sequence). Between the trimmed V and J ends, which lost 3 bases and 9 bases, there was a span of 13 bases. This CDR3 region has 13 residues.

This clonotype occurred a few times. This rearrangement joins TRBV29-1 to TRBJ2-1, with D tentatively TRBD2 (5 bases). The V gene lost 4 bases and the J gene lost 8 bases, with 9 bases spanning the gap. This CDR3 has 11 residues. Germline lookup yields CDR1 SQVTM and CDR2 ANQGSEA. The CDR3 coding sequence is TGCAGCGTTGGCGGGTACGATGAGCAGTTCTTC. It encodes CSVGGYDEQFF.

The sample holds a few counts of this clonotype. The chain is built from TRBV28 and TRBJ2-1; D might be TRBD2 (5 bases). There are 15 residues in the CDR3. CDR1 and CDR2 (germline): MDHEN, SYDVKM. V lost 6 bases, J lost 2 bases, and 14 bases lay in between. DNA of the CDR3: TGTGCCAGCAGCCCCGGGGTAGCAGCCTACAATGAGCAGTTCTTC. This encodes CASSPGVAAYNEQFF. Supplemented by reference TRBV28 and TRBJ2-1, the full variable domain reads DVKVTQSSRYLVKRTGEKVFLECVQDMDHENMFWYRQDPGLGLRLIYFSYDVKMKEKGDIPEGYSVSREKKERFSLILESASTNQTSMYLCASSPGVAAYNEQFFGPGTRLTVL.